These T cell receptor beta chains were read from a single sample in a study of CD8 T cells in Susac syndrome. TCRdb reanalysed the immunoSEQ multiplex PCR reads using MiXCR and keeps one entry per CDR3 protein. This table has approximately 49,000 distinct CDR3 sequences, 85% to 95% appearing once. The source material was CD8+ T cells from PBMCs. Receptor source: a human donor with Susac syndrome. The CDR3 runs from the conserved cysteine through the conserved F or W. D genes are given only for firm matches. Part of the rows lack a size; the others show once, few, many or a class for expanded clones.

length: 15; size: .; J: TRBJ1-5; D: .; V: TRBV7-3; CDR3: CASSLKTHSNQPQHF; DNA: TGTGCCAGCAGCTTAAAAACCCATAGCAATCAGCCCCAGCATTTT
length: 11; size: .; J: TRBJ1-1; D: .; V: TRBV11-2; CDR3: CASRRVGEAFF; DNA: TGTGCCAGCAGACGAGTAGGGGAAGCTTTCTTT
length: 16; size: few; J: TRBJ2-2; D: .; V: TRBV4-1; CDR3: CASSQDPQGRTGELFF; DNA: TGCGCCAGCAGCCAAGATCCCCAGGGACGCACCGGGGAGCTGTTTTTT
length: 15; size: .; J: TRBJ1-2; D: .; V: TRBV4-3; CDR3: CASSQDQGANYGYTF; DNA: TGCGCCAGCAGCCAAGACCAGGGAGCTAACTATGGCTACACCTTC
length: 13; size: .; J: TRBJ1-4; D: .; V: TRBV11-2; CDR3: CASSRDGNEKLFF; DNA: TGTGCCAGCAGCCGCGACGGGAATGAAAAACTGTTTTTT
length: 14; size: once; J: TRBJ2-7; D: TRBD2; V: TRBV5-4; CDR3: CASSFPSGDHEQYF; DNA: TGTGCCAGCAGCTTCCCTAGCGGGGACCACGAGCAGTACTTC
length: 14; size: .; J: TRBJ2-4; D: .; V: TRBV7-8; CDR3: CASSWGDAKNIQYF; DNA: TGTGCCAGCAGCTGGGGCGACGCCAAAAACATTCAGTACTTC
length: 13; size: .; J: TRBJ2-5; D: .; V: TRBV10-3; CDR3: CAIHSVGAETQYF; DNA: TGTGCCATCCATTCAGTCGGTGCGGAGACCCAGTACTTC
length: 15; size: .; J: TRBJ2-1; D: TRBD1; V: TRBV7-9; CDR3: CASSFGTGRLNEQFF; DNA: TGTGCCAGCAGCTTCGGGACAGGGAGGTTAAATGAGCAGTTCTTC
length: 18; size: .; J: TRBJ2-6; D: .; V: TRBV18; CDR3: CASSLLDPTSSGANVLTF; DNA: TGTGCCAGCTCACTACTGGACCCCACGAGCTCTGGGGCCAACGTCCTGACTTTC
length: 17; size: .; J: TRBJ2-1; D: TRBD1; V: TRBV19; CDR3: CASSNILGTGIYNEQFF; DNA: TGTGCCAGTAGTAATATTCTAGGGACAGGGATCTACAATGAGCAGTTCTTC
length: 16; size: .; J: TRBJ2-1; D: TRBD2; V: TRBV13; CDR3: CASSDPTSGDYNEQFF; DNA: TGTGCCAGCAGCGACCCCACTAGCGGGGACTACAATGAGCAGTTCTTC
length: 12; size: .; J: TRBJ2-6; D: .; V: TRBV9; CDR3: CASSVGANVLTF; DNA: TGTGCCAGCAGCGTTGGGGCCAACGTCCTGACTTTC
length: 12; size: .; J: TRBJ2-3; D: TRBD2; V: TRBV2; CDR3: CASSVLAGPQYF; DNA: TGTGCCAGCAGTGTACTAGCGGGGCCGCAGTATTTT
length: 15; size: .; J: TRBJ2-5; D: TRBD2; V: TRBV18; CDR3: CASSPPSGSQETQYF; DNA: TGTGCCAGCTCACCACCTAGCGGGAGTCAAGAGACCCAGTACTTC
length: 13; size: .; J: TRBJ1-2; D: .; V: TRBV5-8; CDR3: CASSFPGNYGYTF; DNA: TGTGCCAGCAGCTTTCCGGGAAACTATGGCTACACCTTC
length: 15; size: .; J: TRBJ2-5; D: TRBD2; V: TRBV7-3; CDR3: CASSSLGGRGETQYF; DNA: TGTGCCAGCAGCTCCTTGGGGGGGAGAGGAGAGACCCAGTACTTC
length: 15; size: .; J: TRBJ2-1; D: TRBD2; V: TRBV19; CDR3: CASSIAGTSGSEQFF; DNA: TGTGCCAGTAGTATAGCCGGGACTAGCGGGAGTGAGCAGTTCTTC
length: 15; size: .; J: TRBJ2-1; D: .; V: TRBV5-6; CDR3: CASRDDLGNYNEQFF; DNA: TGTGCCAGCAGGGACGACTTGGGTAATTACAATGAGCAGTTCTTC
length: 16; size: .; J: TRBJ1-5; D: TRBD1; V: TRBV28; CDR3: CASSLGGTGGRQPQHF; DNA: TGTGCCAGCAGTTTGGGGGGGACAGGGGGCCGTCAGCCCCAGCATTTT
length: 14; size: .; J: TRBJ1-1; D: .; V: TRBV20-1; CDR3: CSANILFMNTEAFF; DNA: TGCAGTGCTAACATCCTTTTTATGAACACTGAAGCTTTCTTT
length: 17; size: .; J: TRBJ2-5; D: .; V: TRBV29-1; CDR3: CSVRHFLHRDLQETQYF; DNA: TGCAGCGTCCGTCATTTCCTCCACAGGGACCTACAAGAGACCCAGTACTTC
length: 15; size: .; J: TRBJ1-6; D: .; V: TRBV9; CDR3: CASSPRDFNNSPLHF; DNA: TGTGCCAGCAGTCCCCGGGACTTTAATAATTCACCCCTCCACTTT
length: 14; size: .; J: TRBJ2-7; D: .; V: TRBV2; CDR3: CATLGGQGIYEQYF; DNA: TGTGCCACCCTAGGAGGGCAGGGGATCTACGAGCAGTACTTC
length: 16; size: .; J: TRBJ1-5; D: TRBD1; V: TRBV4-3; CDR3: CASSHVPGQGDQPQHF; DNA: TGCGCCAGCAGCCACGTACCGGGACAGGGGGACCAGCCCCAGCATTTT
length: 15; size: .; J: TRBJ2-7; D: .; V: TRBV6-2/TRBV6-3; CDR3: CASSSPGTYSYEQYF; DNA: TGTGCCAGCAGTTCCCCCGGGACGTATTCCTACGAGCAGTACTTC
length: 14; size: .; J: TRBJ2-7; D: TRBD1; V: TRBV15; CDR3: CATSGRDRVDEQYF; DNA: TGTGCCACCAGCGGCCGGGACAGGGTGGACGAGCAGTACTTC
length: 17; size: .; J: TRBJ2-5; D: .; V: TRBV12-3/TRBV12-4; CDR3: CASSLLPPYTPQETQYF; DNA: TGTGCCAGCAGTTTATTACCCCCCTACACCCCGCAAGAGACCCAGTACTTC
length: 17; size: .; J: TRBJ2-3; D: TRBD2; V: TRBV29-1; CDR3: CSVGGLAGGLGGDTQYF; DNA: TGCAGCGTTGGGGGGCTAGCGGGGGGGCTTGGTGGAGATACGCAGTATTTT
length: 14; size: .; J: TRBJ2-2; D: .; V: TRBV20-1; CDR3: CSVPDGPNTGELFF; DNA: TGCAGTGTCCCAGACGGACCGAACACCGGGGAGCTGTTTTTT
length: 11; size: once; J: TRBJ2-5; D: .; V: TRBV2; CDR3: CASMGSETQYF; DNA: TGTGCCAGCATGGGGTCGGAGACCCAGTACTTC
length: 11; size: .; J: TRBJ2-7; D: .; V: TRBV2; CDR3: CASKGAWEQYF; DNA: TGTGCCAGCAAAGGGGCGTGGGAGCAGTACTTC
length: 14; size: few; J: TRBJ2-3; D: .; V: TRBV11-2; CDR3: CASSLVRFTDTQYF; DNA: TGTGCCAGCAGCTTAGTGAGGTTCACAGATACGCAGTATTTT
length: 14; size: .; J: TRBJ1-5; D: .; V: TRBV12-3/TRBV12-4; CDR3: CASSLGRRDQPQHF; DNA: TGTGCCAGCAGTTTAGGCAGGCGCGATCAGCCCCAGCATTTT
length: 17; size: .; J: TRBJ2-7; D: TRBD2; V: TRBV29-1; CDR3: CSVEGTSGGALSYEQYF; DNA: TGCAGCGTTGAAGGAACTAGCGGGGGGGCCTTATCCTACGAGCAGTACTTC
length: 13; size: .; J: TRBJ1-2; D: .; V: TRBV19; CDR3: CASSSWDIYGYTF; DNA: TGTGCCAGTAGTAGTTGGGATATCTATGGCTACACCTTC
length: 15; size: .; J: TRBJ2-5; D: TRBD2; V: TRBV27; CDR3: CATGTSGGAQETQYF; DNA: TGTGCCACCGGGACTAGCGGGGGGGCCCAGGAGACCCAGTACTTC
length: 16; size: .; J: TRBJ2-3; D: TRBD2; V: TRBV7-9; CDR3: CASSNRRGEAEDTQYF; DNA: TGTGCCAGCAGCAACCGCCGGGGGGAAGCGGAGGATACGCAGTATTTT
length: 13; size: .; J: TRBJ2-1; D: .; V: TRBV28; CDR3: CAGQDREGDEQFF; DNA: TGTGCCGGCCAAGACAGGGAGGGGGATGAGCAGTTCTTC
length: 12; size: .; J: TRBJ2-1; D: .; V: TRBV4-1; CDR3: CASSAAPNEQFF; DNA: TGCGCCAGCAGCGCAGCGCCCAATGAGCAGTTCTTC
length: 13; size: .; J: TRBJ1-2; D: .; V: TRBV9; CDR3: CASSDGTSYGYTF; DNA: TGTGCCAGCAGCGACGGGACGTCCTATGGCTACACCTTC
length: 14; size: .; J: TRBJ1-2; D: .; V: TRBV12-5; CDR3: CASGLVGSLYGYTF; DNA: TGTGCTAGTGGTTTGGTAGGGTCTCTCTATGGCTACACCTTC
length: 15; size: .; J: TRBJ1-1; D: .; V: TRBV6-5; CDR3: CASSTLQGGNTEAFF; DNA: TGTGCCAGCAGCACCTTACAGGGTGGGAACACTGAAGCTTTCTTT
length: 16; size: .; J: TRBJ2-7; D: .; V: TRBV7-9; CDR3: CASSLARDFPSYEQYF; DNA: TGTGCCAGCAGCTTAGCGAGGGATTTCCCTTCCTACGAGCAGTACTTC
length: 13; size: .; J: TRBJ2-5; D: .; V: TRBV7-2; CDR3: CASSLSRPETQYF; DNA: TGTGCCAGCAGCTTGAGTAGACCAGAGACCCAGTACTTC
length: 12; size: .; J: TRBJ1-1; D: TRBD1; V: TRBV20-1; CDR3: CSANRGNTEAFF; DNA: TGCAGTGCCAACAGGGGGAACACTGAAGCTTTCTTT
length: 10; size: .; J: TRBJ1-2; D: .; V: TRBV12-3/TRBV12-4; CDR3: CASGSSGYTF; DNA: TGTGCCAGCGGTTCTAGTGGCTACACCTTC
length: 16; size: .; J: TRBJ2-3; D: TRBD2; V: TRBV20-1; CDR3: CSARSPLAGGPDTQYF; DNA: TGCAGTGCTAGATCGCCTCTAGCGGGGGGGCCAGATACGCAGTATTTT
length: 14; size: .; J: TRBJ2-5; D: .; V: TRBV5-4; CDR3: CASRMRGAGETQYF; DNA: TGTGCCAGCAGGATGAGGGGGGCCGGGGAGACCCAGTACTTC
length: 16; size: .; J: TRBJ2-3; D: TRBD2; V: TRBV20-1; CDR3: CSARDGVAGDTDTQYF; DNA: TGCAGTGCTAGAGATGGAGTAGCGGGGGACACAGATACGCAGTATTTT
length: 14; size: once; J: TRBJ1-5; D: .; V: TRBV20-1; CDR3: CSARERESIQPQHF; DNA: TGCAGTGCTAGAGAACGGGAGAGCATTCAGCCCCAGCATTTT
length: 18; size: .; J: TRBJ2-3; D: .; V: TRBV4-1; CDR3: CASSQDIPGGSSTDTQYF; DNA: TGCGCCAGCAGCCAAGATATACCGGGGGGCTCTAGCACAGATACGCAGTATTTT
length: 14; size: once; J: TRBJ1-3; D: .; V: TRBV29-1; CDR3: CSVKNLDAGNTIYF; DNA: TGCAGCGTAAAAAACCTAGACGCTGGAAACACCATATATTTT
length: 11; size: .; J: TRBJ2-1; D: .; V: TRBV7-2; CDR3: CASSLGIEQFF; DNA: TGTGCCAGCAGCCTGGGCATTGAGCAGTTCTTC
length: 15; size: .; J: TRBJ1-6; D: TRBD1; V: TRBV27; CDR3: CASSFLQGAHLPLHF; DNA: TGTGCCAGCAGTTTTTTACAGGGGGCGCATCTACCCCTCCACTTT